The entry below gives a single TCR beta chain sequence along with its context. Its antigen is undetermined. Alongside a J-beta primer mix, a sample-barcoded 5' primer served in a second PCR lasting about 7 to 12 cycles. Using its own MiXCR run on the 5' RACE reads, TCRdb lists one record per CDR3 protein. This sample has around 1.5 million distinct CDR3 sequences, with 42% found just once. This specimen comes from a study of blood T cells in healthy people across ages. Notes on the study in general: PBMCs went unsorted, and a conclusive naive versus antigen-experienced comparison was therefore prevented.

The specimen was blood. This TCR came from a woman aged 18-29 years in good health.

As DNA, the CDR3 is TGTGCCAGCAGTTCCAGGGTTGAGTATGGCTACACCTTC. As protein: CASSSRVEYGYTF. The chain joins TRBV6-5 to TRBJ1-2, with D possibly being TRBD1 (5 bases). Germline CDR1 is MNHEY and CDR2 is SVGAGI. V lost 4 bases and J lost 5, with 11 bases in between. This CDR3 has 13 residues.